The 31 T cell receptor beta chains below come from one sample, sequenced in a study of blood T cell repertoires in COVID-19. Generated by immunoSEQ multiplex PCR, the TCRdb table keeps only in-frame clones and is missing some. The repertoire holds 200,000 to 250,000 clones, with 88% as singletons. The sequencing input was PBMCs or T cells enriched from blood (not recorded which). These receptors were obtained from a woman younger than 45 who had recovered from COVID-19.

The genes are TRBV5-6 and TRBJ1-6, with TRBD1 identical over 8 bases. CDR1 is SGHDT, CDR2 YYEEEE, per germline. Unmatched junction bases numbered 10, after V lost 4 bases and J lost 7 bases. The CDR3 has 16 amino acids. CDR3 bases: TGTGCCAGCAGCCGATGGACAGGGAGGAGGAATTCACCCCTCCACTTT. It specifies CASSRWTGRRNSPLHF.

This clone was counted once. The rearrangement joins TRBV29-1 to TRBJ2-5; 9 bases agree with TRBD1. CDR1 SQVTM and CDR2 ANQGSEA come from the germline V gene. The CDR3 spans 12 residues. V trimming: 7 bases; J trimming: 5 bases; junction bases outside the gene matches: 5. CDR3 sequence reads: CSATGGFETQYF. The DNA for the CDR3 is TGCAGCGCAACAGGGGGCTTTGAGACCCAGTACTTC.

The chain recombines TRBV14 with TRBJ2-7; possibly TRBD2 for D (5 bases). The CDR3 totals 16 residues. V lost 2 bases to trimming and J lost 3 bases, with 17 bases between them. Looked up from germline, CDR1 is SGHDN and CDR2 is FVKESK. CDR3: CASSQKWARGFYEQYF. In DNA, the CDR3 is TGTGCCAGCAGCCAAAAATGGGCCCGGGGATTCTACGAGCAGTACTTC. Together with reference TRBV14 and TRBJ2-7, the CDR3 gives the full variable domain: EAGVTQFPSHSVIEKGQTVTLRCDPISGHDNLYWYRRVMGKEIKFLLHFVKESKQDESGMPNNRFLAERTGGTYSTLKVQPAELEDSGVYFCASSQKWARGFYEQYFGPGTRLTVT.

This sequence joins TRBV4-3 and TRBJ1-2; D perhaps matches TRBD1 (6 bases). Trimming left V 2 bases short and J 3 bases short, with 16 bases between. Germline CDR1 is LGHNA and CDR2 is YSLEER. CDR3 length: 16 amino acids. The CDR3 here is CASSQNRGAGYYGYTF. DNA for the CDR3: TGCGCCAGCAGCCAAAACCGGGGGGCGGGGTACTATGGCTACACCTTC.

This chain connects TRBV3-1 (or the pseudogene TRBV3-2) to TRBJ1-2, with 8 positions matching TRBD1. The CDR3 contains 14 residues. The germline CDR1 and CDR2 sequences are LGHDT and YNNKEL (reference sequence). V was pared by 0 bases and J by 8 bases, with 5 bases of the junction left unmatched. CDR3 nucleotide sequence: TGTGCCAGCAGCCAAGAGTGGACAGGGAGCGGCTACACCTTC. Residues: CASSQEWTGSGYTF.

The genes are TRBV6-6 and TRBJ1-3; D unresolved. CDR3 length: 15 residues. Trimming removed 5 bases from V and 3 bases from J, with 14 bases in between. Germline CDR1 is MNHNY and CDR2 is SVGAGI (reference sequence). The CDR3 coding sequence is TGTGCCAGCAGTCCCCAGCGGGGAGGTGGAAACACCATATATTTT. Translating gives CASSPQRGGGNTIYF.

This chain joins TRBV7-8 and TRBJ1-2, with D possibly TRBD1 on 5 matching bases. The V end was cut by 5 bases, the J end by 8 bases, with 21 bases between. The CDR3 covers 15 residues. Germline assignment: CDR1 SGHVS and CDR2 FQNEAQ. CDR3 in amino acids: CASSPWRGARAGYTF. The DNA of the CDR3 is TGTGCCAGCAGCCCCTGGCGGGGCGCCAGAGCAGGCTACACCTTC. The variable domain in full, with the rest retrieved from reference TRBV7-8 and TRBJ1-2, is GAGVSQSPRYKVAKRGQDVALRCDPISGHVSLFWYQQALGQGPEFLTYFQNEAQLDKSGLPSDRFFAERPEGSVSTLKIQRTQQEDSAVYLCASSPWRGARAGYTFGSGTRLTVV.

J is TRBJ1-3 and V is TRBV25-1; D unclear. V lost 6 bases, J lost 0 bases, and 3 bases lay in between. The CDR3 runs to 12 residues. Germline CDR1 MGHDK, CDR2 SYGVNS. CDR3 in DNA: TGTGCCAGCAGCTTCTCTGGAAACACCATATATTTT. Translation gives CASSFSGNTIYF.

This chain uses TRBV29-1 with TRBJ1-2, with 7 bases matching TRBD1. J lost 2 bases, V lost 0 bases, and 6 bases had no gene match. This CDR3 has 15 amino acids. Germline V gene lookup returns CDR1 SQVTM and CDR2 ANQGSEA. CDR3 in amino acids: CSVEDRGQENYGYTF. CDR3 sequence (DNA): TGCAGCGTTGAAGATCGTGGACAGGAAAACTATGGCTACACCTTC.

This rearrangement joins TRBV12-3 or TRBV12-4 to TRBJ2-7; no definite D call. Trimming took 1 base from V and 0 from J, leaving 4 bases between them. This CDR3 has 13 residues. The chain's CDR3 is CASSLVSSYEQYF. CDR3 coding DNA: TGTGCCAGCAGTTTAGTTAGCTCCTACGAGCAGTACTTC.

The V call is TRBV7-2, the J call TRBJ1-2, with a possible D match to TRBD1 (6 bases). This CDR3 spans 14 amino acids. V lost 5 bases and J 5 bases, leaving 15 bases between the germline ends. Germline V gene lookup returns CDR1 SGHTA and CDR2 FQGNSA. In nucleotides, the CDR3 is TGTGCCAGCAGCCCCCAACAGGGTGTTTATGGCTACACCTTC. Amino acid sequence: CASSPQQGVYGYTF.

CDR3 nucleotides: TGCGCCAGCAGCTTGGCTAGAAGCTCCTACAATGAGCAGTTCTTC. Translating gives CASSLARSSYNEQFF. The J gene is TRBJ2-1, the V gene TRBV5-1, with D uncertain. Germline CDR1 SGHRS, CDR2 YFSETQ. The CDR3 extends over 15 amino acids. Trimming left V 0 bases short and J 0 bases short, with 7 bases between. Full variable domain (outside the CDR3, taken from reference TRBV5-1 and TRBJ2-1): KAGVTQTPRYLIKTRGQQVTLSCSPISGHRSVSWYQQTPGQGLQFLFEYFSETQRNKGNFPGRFSGRQFSNSRSEMNVSTLELGDSALYLCASSLARSSYNEQFFGPGTRLTVL.

The chain joins TRBV9 to TRBJ1-6, with a tentative D call TRBD1 (6 bases). Trimming stripped 3 bases from V and 3 bases from J, with 10 bases between. CDR1 and CDR2 (germline): SGDLS, YYNGEE. The CDR3 has 15 residues. The CDR3: CASSGGQRYNSPLHF. CDR3 DNA: TGTGCCAGCAGCGGCGGACAGCGCTATAATTCACCCCTCCACTTT.

In this sample, this clone turned up once. The chain employs TRBV9 and TRBJ1-1; 9 nucleotides align to TRBD1. The CDR3 spans 15 residues. Germline CDR1 SGDLS, CDR2 YYNGEE. Germline trimming cut 4 bases from V and 3 bases from J; bases unmatched to any gene: 7. CDR3 loop: CASSFSTGGDTEAFF. As DNA, the CDR3 is TGTGCCAGCAGCTTCTCGACAGGGGGAGACACTGAAGCTTTCTTT.

Points on this clone: Other DNA sequences in the same sample also yield this CDR3. This chain connects TRBV4-3 to TRBJ1-2; D may be TRBD1 (5 bases). The CDR3 sequence is 13 residues long. The V gene's germline CDR1 is LGHNA and CDR2 YSLEER. The germline V and J ends were trimmed by 0 bases and 8 bases, with 10 bases remaining between them. CDR3 region: CASSQDRGGGYTF. The CDR3 region has the DNA TGCGCCAGCAGCCAAGATAGGGGAGGCGGCTACACCTTC.

The chain carries TRBV19 and TRBJ1-2, with TRBD1 matching over 7 bases. The J segment lost 7 bases and the V segment lost 3 bases, leaving 11 bases of the junction unmatched. The CDR3 is made up of 15 amino acids. CDR1 is LNHDA and CDR2 is SQIVND in the germline V gene (reference sequence). This chain's CDR3 is CASSMKMTGFFGYTF. The CDR3 nucleotides read TGTGCCAGTAGTATGAAGATGACAGGGTTCTTTGGCTACACCTTC.

The CDR3 nucleotides read TGTGCCAGCAGTGTCCGCGGGACTTACACTGAAGCTTTCTTT. Its translation is CASSVRGTYTEAFF. The chain links TRBV7-2 to TRBJ1-1; perhaps TRBD1 as D (5 bases). CDR3 length: 14 residues. Germline-derived CDR1 and CDR2 are SGHTA and FQGNSA. V lost 6 bases, J lost 3 bases, and 14 bases lay in between.

This clone is a singleton in its sample. This chain joins TRBV7-8 and TRBJ1-1; the match to TRBD1 covers 8 bases. The CDR3 is 13 residues long. After removal of 1 base from V and 10 bases from J, the junction contained 5 bases not matched to a gene. Germline CDR1 is SGHVS and CDR2 is FQNEAQ. Here the CDR3 reads CASSLGTGLGAFF. The CDR3 bases are TGTGCCAGCAGCTTAGGGACAGGGCTAGGAGCTTTCTTT.

The rearrangement uses TRBV28 and TRBJ2-7; 7 nucleotides agree with TRBD1. V lost 5 bases and J lost 4; bases outside the gene matches: 2. CDR1 is MDHEN, CDR2 SYDVKM, per germline. The CDR3 is 12 residues long. The CDR3 region has the DNA TGTGCCAGCAGTCGACAGGGTTACGAGCAGTACTTC. As protein: CASSRQGYEQYF.

This chain joins TRBV24-1 and TRBJ2-7, with D possibly being TRBD1 (7 bases). The CDR3 runs to 16 residues. In germline, CDR1 is KGHDR, CDR2 SFDVKD. Trimming took 0 bases from V and 2 from J, leaving 13 bases between them. DNA of the CDR3: TGTGCCACCAGTGATTTGTTAGGAGGGGGCGCCTACGAGCAGTACTTC. Protein: CATSDLLGGGAYEQYF.

The V call is TRBV7-2, the J call TRBJ1-3; TRBD1 aligns across 9 bases. Per germline, CDR1 SGHTA and CDR2 FQGNSA. The CDR3 length is 14 residues. V shed 4 bases and J 6 bases; nucleotides not matched to a gene: 4. The CDR3 loop is CASSSDRGSNTIYF. DNA for the CDR3: TGTGCCAGCAGCTCGGACAGGGGTTCAAACACCATATATTTT. Drawing the rest from reference TRBV7-2 and TRBJ1-3, the complete variable domain is GAGVSQSPSNKVTEKGKDVELRCDPISGHTALYWYRQSLGQGLEFLIYFQGNSAPDKSGLPSDRFSAERTGGSVSTLTIQRTQQEDSAVYLCASSSDRGSNTIYFGEGSWLTVV.

V is TRBV7-6 and J is TRBJ2-1; 11 positions match TRBD2. Germline CDR1 reads SGHVS; CDR2 reads FNYEAQ. J gave up 5 bases and V 2 bases, and 5 bases lay outside the gene matches. The CDR3 is 16 residues long. The CDR3 region has the DNA TGTGCCAGCAGCTTACTAGCGGGGGGCACTAACAATGAGCAGTTCTTC. Translating gives CASSLLAGGTNNEQFF. Together with reference TRBV7-6 and TRBJ2-1, the CDR3 gives the full variable domain: GAGVSQSPRYKVTKRGQDVALRCDPISGHVSLYWYRQALGQGPEFLTYFNYEAQQDKSGLPNDRFSAERPEGSISTLTIQRTEQRDSAMYRCASSLLAGGTNNEQFFGPGTRLTVL.

The genes are TRBV9 and TRBJ1-6; the match to TRBD1 covers 7 bases. CDR1 and CDR2 (germline): SGDLS, YYNGEE. CDR3 length: 14 amino acids. The ends lost 3 bases at V and 8 bases at J; junction bases unmatched: 5. The CDR3 region is CASSASQGYSPLHF. CDR3 DNA: TGTGCCAGCAGCGCCTCACAGGGGTATTCACCCCTCCACTTT.

This clone was counted once. J is TRBJ2-5 and V is TRBV7-9; D unresolved. This CDR3 contains 13 residues. The germline gives CDR1 SEHNR, CDR2 FQNEAQ (reference sequence). Trimming shortened V by 2 bases and J by 5 bases, and 9 bases separated the two germline ends. The CDR3 loop is CASSLPVPETQYF. CDR3 DNA: TGTGCCAGCAGCTTACCTGTCCCGGAGACCCAGTACTTC.

The chain uses TRBV10-3 and TRBJ2-3; 7 bases agree with TRBD2. CDR3 length: 11 residues. Unmatched junction bases numbered 0, after V lost 6 bases and J lost 6 bases. Germline lookup yields CDR1 ENHRY and CDR2 SYGVKD. The DNA for the CDR3 is TGTGCCATCAGGGGAGGGGATACGCAGTATTTT. Its protein product is CAIRGGDTQYF.

The rearrangement uses TRBV25-1 and TRBJ2-1; D remains ambiguous. The germline gives CDR1 MGHDK, CDR2 SYGVNS. V lost 6 bases and J lost 0, with 9 bases in between. CDR3 length equals 14 residues. The CDR3 loop reads CASRPDSSYNEQFF. DNA of the CDR3: TGTGCCAGCAGACCCGATAGCTCCTACAATGAGCAGTTCTTC.

CDR3 amino acids: CASSELGPGANVLTF. CDR3 nucleotides: TGTGCCAGCAGTGAATTGGGGCCCGGGGCCAACGTCCTGACTTTC. This chain joins TRBV6-1 and TRBJ2-6; a possible D gene is TRBD1 (5 bases). The CDR3 spans 15 residues. CDR1 and CDR2 from the germline V gene are MNHNS and SASEGT. The V end lost 2 bases, the J end lost 4 bases, and 9 bases lay between the germline ends.

The J gene is TRBJ1-6, the V gene TRBV7-9; no clear D gene. In germline, CDR1 is SEHNR, CDR2 FQNEAQ (reference sequence). With 2 bases removed from V and 2 bases from J, the gap between germline ends came to 10 bases. The CDR3 is made up of 16 amino acids. The CDR3: CASSLMAVAYNSPLHF. DNA for the CDR3: TGTGCCAGCAGCTTAATGGCGGTGGCCTATAATTCACCCCTCCACTTT.

V usage is TRBV4-3 and J usage is TRBJ1-1; D is perhaps TRBD1 (6 bases). This CDR3 region has 17 residues. Looked up from germline, CDR1 is LGHNA and CDR2 is YSLEER. V was cut by 0 bases and J by 3 bases, with 17 bases left in between. As DNA, the CDR3 is TGCGCCAGCAGCCAAGATGGCCCTAAAACAGGGTACACTGAAGCTTTCTTT. Protein product: CASSQDGPKTGYTEAFF.

The chain joins TRBV29-1 to TRBJ1-5; 9 bases are a match to TRBD1. Unmatched junction bases numbered 9, after V lost 7 bases and J lost 2 bases. CDR3 length equals 15 residues. Germline loops: CDR1 SQVTM, CDR2 ANQGSEA. The CDR3 DNA reads as TGCAGCGCCAGAGGGAGGGACAGGGGCAATCAGCCCCAGCATTTT. It codes for CSARGRDRGNQPQHF.

This chain connects TRBV7-2 to TRBJ2-7, with 9 bases lining up with TRBD1. CDR3 length: 15 residues. CDR1 is SGHTA and CDR2 is FQGNSA in the germline V gene. J gave up 3 bases and V 1 base, and 4 bases lay outside the gene matches. CDR3 nucleotide sequence: TGTGCCAGCAGCTTAGAAGTGACAGGGGGCTACGAGCAGTACTTC. This sequence encodes CASSLEVTGGYEQYF.